This section outlines one T cell receptor (beta chain) sequence together with its context. Trimming pared 2 bases from V and 3 bases from J, leaving 7 bases between. This CDR3 spans 13 amino acids. From germline, CDR1 is SNHLY and CDR2 FYNNEI. This entry is derived from a study of shared T cell receptors in the human thymus. The assay was immunoSEQ multiplex PCR, and TCRdb's table has in-frame clones only and misses some. In the table there are 720,000 or so clones, around 85% of which are singletons. This same sample was also part of a study on human thymus T cells. According to that study: Resected material from corrective heart surgery provided the thymus tissue analysed.

Material: thymocytes. The V call is TRBV2, the J call TRBJ1-2; D ambiguous. The receptor was derived from a girl under two years old with a congenital heart defect. The chain's CDR3 is CASSESEDYGYTF. CDR3 coding DNA: TGTGCCAGCAGTGAATCAGAAGACTATGGCTACACCTTC.